This T cell receptor (beta chain) was captured by sequencing in a study of blood T cell repertoires in COVID-19. Some clones are missing from TCRdb's copy, which holds only in-frame ones; the method was immunoSEQ multiplex PCR. Here the sample spans under 350,000 clones, 90% being singletons. Cohort 3 donors were reported recovered after two negative PCRs, clearance, or symptom resolution. Trimming removed 5 bases at V and 8 bases at J, with 8 bases between. The germline gives CDR1 SNHLY, CDR2 FYNNEI. The CDR3 has 11 amino acids. This clonotype was obtained from a man between 60 and 70 years old who had recovered from COVID-19. The sample was PBMCs or T cells enriched from blood (not recorded which). This chain connects TRBV2 to TRBJ2-3; D is ambiguous. The chain's CDR3 is CASSFLSTQYF. The DNA for the CDR3 is TGTGCCAGCAGTTTTTTGAGTACGCAGTATTTT. Full variable domain (outside the CDR3, taken from reference TRBV2 and TRBJ2-3): EPEVTQTPSHQVTQMGQEVILRCVPISNHLYFYWYRQILGQKVEFLVSFYNNEISEKSEIFDDQFSVERPDGSNFTLKIRSTKLEDSAMYFCASSFLSTQYFGPGTRLTVL.